Presented here are 8 T cell receptor beta chains from one specimen sequenced in a study of post-analysis software for immune sequencing data. Study-level points and caveats: Relative to controls, patients had about 5 TRBV segments at higher frequency, with TRBV5-6, TRBV5-1 and TRBV20-1 among these.

TCR beta cDNA libraries included unique molecular identifiers. MiXCR, applied by TCRdb to the PCR reads, yields one record per CDR3 protein. The sample carries about 800,000 distinct CDR3 sequences, roughly 30% recorded once. Their antigens remain unidentified. Material for sequencing was blood. These receptor sequences come from a girl between 10 and 17 years old with multiple sclerosis.

About this clonotype: With a much larger clone just one base away, this may be a read error. This chain joins TRBV6-5 and TRBJ2-7; 9 bases agree with TRBD2. The CDR3 is made up of 15 amino acids. CDR1 is MNHEY, CDR2 SVGAGI, per germline. The CDR3, as DNA: TGTGCCGGCAGCCTCGGTCGCAGCGGGAGGCTACCCCAGTACTTC. Translated, it gives CAGSLGRSGRLPQYF.

This clonotype was counted only a few times. This CDR3 is CASRTSGATNEKLFF. CDR3 bases: TGTGCCAGCAGGACATCTGGGGCAACTAATGAAAAACTGTTTTTT. The genes are TRBV7-9 and TRBJ1-4; no reliable D call. Germline V gene lookup returns CDR1 SEHNR and CDR2 FQNEAQ (reference sequence). V shed 6 bases and J shed 0 bases, with 11 bases lying between them. CDR3 length: 15 residues.

This clonotype was seen only once. A much larger clone lies a single base off, so this may be a read error. The chain carries TRBV29-1 and TRBJ2-1; 7 positions match TRBD1. Germline CDR1 SQVTM, CDR2 ANQGSEA. This CDR3 is built from 12 residues. This chain's CDR3 is CSAEQQGNEQFF. CDR3 sequence (DNA): TGCAGCGCTGAACAACAGGGGAATGAGCAGTTCTTC.

In DNA form, the CDR3 reads TGCGCCAGCAGCTGGGGGCGGCAGGCCTACGAGCAGTACTTC. It specifies CASSWGRQAYEQYF. V and J are TRBV5-1 and TRBJ2-7; tentative D call: TRBD1 (6 bases). CDR3 length: 14 residues. From germline, CDR1 is SGHRS and CDR2 YFSETQ. V lost 3 bases to trimming and J lost 2 bases, with 12 bases between them.

This clonotype turned up a few times. The chain links TRBV5-6 to TRBJ1-1; D is undetermined. This CDR3 has 14 residues. CDR1 SGHDT and CDR2 YYEEEE come from the germline V gene. V was pared by 4 bases and J by 2 bases, with 12 bases between. The CDR3 DNA sequence: TGTGCCAGCAGCCTACCGGGGATTAACACTGAAGCTTTCTTT. Translation: CASSLPGINTEAFF.

This chain connects TRBV20-1 to TRBJ2-5; the D gene is possibly TRBD2 (5 bases). The DNA end favors TRBJ2-7, so the J call may be wrong. CDR1 DFQATT and CDR2 SNEGSKA come from the germline V gene (reference sequence). This CDR3 is 11 amino acids long. DNA for the CDR3: TGCAGTGCTAGTGGGGAGAGCGAGCAGTACTTC. This sequence encodes CSASGESEQYF.

The chain carries TRBV5-1 and TRBJ2-3; TRBD1 aligns across 10 bases. Germline CDR1 reads SGHRS; CDR2 reads YFSETQ. This CDR3 is 14 amino acids long. J gave up 6 bases and V 4 bases, and 5 bases lay outside the gene matches. For the CDR3, the DNA is TGCGCCAGCAGCAGACAGGGGGCGGTGGATACGCAGTATTTT. Protein product: CASSRQGAVDTQYF.

This clonotype showed up just a few times. This rearrangement joins TRBV18 to TRBJ1-5; D is uncertain. The V gene lost 0 bases and the J gene lost 0 bases, with 9 bases spanning the gap. The germline V gene encodes CDR1 KGHSH and CDR2 LQKENI. The CDR3 contains 16 residues. The CDR3 spells CASSPPSGSSNQPQHF. The CDR3 DNA is TGTGCCAGCTCACCACCCTCAGGTTCTAGCAATCAGCCCCAGCATTTT.